This T cell receptor (beta chain) comes out of a study of shared clonotypes between healthy human individuals. Germline assignment: CDR1 LNHDA and CDR2 SQIVND (reference sequence). J was trimmed by 4 bases and V by 2 bases; bases with no gene match: 4. The CDR3 covers 15 residues. This clone was seen once. TCRdb's copy holds only in-frame clones and misses some; the assay was immunoSEQ multiplex PCR. This sample has under 600,000 clones, with 95% to 96% found just once. Sequencing was done on a sample of naive CD4+ T cells sorted from blood. Indicated subset: CD45RA+ positively selected. The gene calls are TRBV19 and TRBJ1-2; 10 bases agree with TRBD1. The receptor was isolated from a woman aged 25-40 years in good health. In DNA, the CDR3 is TGTGCCAGTAGTATACCGGGACAGGGGATCTATGGCTACACCTTC. It is translated as CASSIPGQGIYGYTF.